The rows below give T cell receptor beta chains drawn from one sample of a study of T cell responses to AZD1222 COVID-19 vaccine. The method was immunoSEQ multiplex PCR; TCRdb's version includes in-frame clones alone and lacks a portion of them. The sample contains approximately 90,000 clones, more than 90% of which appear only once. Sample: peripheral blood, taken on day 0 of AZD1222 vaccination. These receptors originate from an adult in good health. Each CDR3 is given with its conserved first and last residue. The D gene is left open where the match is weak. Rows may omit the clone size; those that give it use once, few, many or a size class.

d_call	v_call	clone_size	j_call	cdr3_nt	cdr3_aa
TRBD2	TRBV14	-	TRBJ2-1	TGTGCCAGCAGCCGAGCGGGAGGGCCTCCCTATGAGCAGTTCTTC	CASSRAGGPPYEQFF
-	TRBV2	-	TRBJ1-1	TGTGCCAGCAGTGAGAGGCGCCAGGGGAACACTGAAGCTTTCTTT	CASSERRQGNTEAFF
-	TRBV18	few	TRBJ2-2	TGTGCCAGCTCACCCGACAGGAACACCGGGGAGCTGTTTTTT	CASSPDRNTGELFF
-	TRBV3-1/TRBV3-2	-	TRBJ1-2	TGTGCCAGCAGCCCCGCAGGGTCAGCGTTTCAGGGCTACACCTTC	CASSPAGSAFQGYTF
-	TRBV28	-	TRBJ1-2	TGTGCCAGCACTACACCGTCCCGAGGCTATGGCTACACCTTC	CASTTPSRGYGYTF
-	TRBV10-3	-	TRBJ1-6	TGTGCCATCAGTGAGGTAGGGGTTAGGAATTCACCCCTCCACTTT	CAISEVGVRNSPLHF
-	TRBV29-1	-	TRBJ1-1	TGCAGCGTCTCTCCGGGACTCGTTGGCACTGAAGCTTTCTTT	CSVSPGLVGTEAFF
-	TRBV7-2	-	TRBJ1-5	TGTGCCAGCAGCTTAGGGTGGGGCGGTAGCAATCAGCCCCAGCATTTT	CASSLGWGGSNQPQHF
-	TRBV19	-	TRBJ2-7	TGTGCCAGTAGTACCCTGGGGCCGGGACTTACACACGAGCAGTACTTC	CASSTLGPGLTHEQYF
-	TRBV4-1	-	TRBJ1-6	TGCGCCAGCAGCCAAGACCCCCCGCCCGGAGGGGTCGGTAATTCACCCCTCCACTTT	CASSQDPPPGGVGNSPLHF
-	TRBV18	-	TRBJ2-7	TGTGCCAGCTCTGGGACTGCTCCCTACGAGCAGTACTTC	CASSGTAPYEQYF
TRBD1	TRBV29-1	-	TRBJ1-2	TGCAGCGTTGGCCCAGGGGGCGGCTATGGCTACACCTTC	CSVGPGGGYGYTF
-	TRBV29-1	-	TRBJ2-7	TGCAGCGTCAGACAGGTCCGAGATTCCTACGAGCAGTACTTC	CSVRQVRDSYEQYF
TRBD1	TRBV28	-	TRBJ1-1	TGTGCCAGCAGTCAGAACAGGGGGCGCGGCACTGAAGCTTTCTTT	CASSQNRGRGTEAFF
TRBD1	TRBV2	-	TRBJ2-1	TGTGCCAGCAACACGGACAGGGGCGAGCAGTTCTTC	CASNTDRGEQFF
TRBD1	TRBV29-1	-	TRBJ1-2	TGCAGCGTTGAATTCCGGACAGGGGATCCGTATGGCTACACCTTC	CSVEFRTGDPYGYTF
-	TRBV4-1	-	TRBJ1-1	TGCGCCAGCAGCCAAGAGGGGAGTGAAGCTTTCTTT	CASSQEGSEAFF
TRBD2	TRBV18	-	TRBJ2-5	TGTGCCAGCTCGCCAAACTCGGCAAGCGGGGGGCAAGAGACCCAGTACTTC	CASSPNSASGGQETQYF
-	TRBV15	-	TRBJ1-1	TGTGCCACGTTAAACCCCCTGGGGCCACTGAACACTGAAGCTTTCTTT	CATLNPLGPLNTEAFF
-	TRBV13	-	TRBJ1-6	TGTGCCAGCAGCTCAAGAGTATACTCACCCCTCCACTTT	CASSSRVYSPLHF
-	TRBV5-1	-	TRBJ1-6	TGCGCCAGCAGCTTGGTGGCGGGGTCAGACTCACCCCTCCACTTT	CASSLVAGSDSPLHF
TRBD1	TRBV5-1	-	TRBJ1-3	TGCGCCAGCAGCCTCACAGGGGCGCTCTCTGGAAACACCATATATTTT	CASSLTGALSGNTIYF
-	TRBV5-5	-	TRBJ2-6	TGTGCCAGCAGCGGGACCCCGGTCTCCTCTGGGGCCAACGTCCTGACTTTC	CASSGTPVSSGANVLTF
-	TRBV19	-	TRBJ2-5	TGTGCCAGTAGTATAGTTGACAGGCCCCAAGAGACCCAGTACTTC	CASSIVDRPQETQYF
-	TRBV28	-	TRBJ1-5	TGTGCCAGTACGGGAGGGCAAAATCAGCCCCAGCATTTT	CASTGGQNQPQHF
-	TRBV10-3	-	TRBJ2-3	TGTGCCATCAGTGAACGGGGGCCCCGGGAAGATACGCAGTATTTT	CAISERGPREDTQYF
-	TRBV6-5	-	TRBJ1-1	TGTGCCAGCACCGGGGTGGGCACTGAAGCTTTCTTT	CASTGVGTEAFF
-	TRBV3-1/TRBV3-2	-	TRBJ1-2	TGTGCCAGCAGCCCGAACGGGGCCCAAGGGGGCTACACCTTC	CASSPNGAQGGYTF
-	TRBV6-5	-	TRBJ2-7	TGTGCCAGCGGAAGATCCTACGAGCAGTACTTC	CASGRSYEQYF
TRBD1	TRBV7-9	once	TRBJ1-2	TGTGCCAGCAGGACGACAGGGAACTATGGCTACACCTTC	CASRTTGNYGYTF
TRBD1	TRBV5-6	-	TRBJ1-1	TGTGCCAGCAGCGGGAGACAGGGCGTGGAGACTGAAGCTTTCTTT	CASSGRQGVETEAFF
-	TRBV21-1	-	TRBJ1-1	TGTGCCAGCAGCAAAGGGGCAGCCCGCGGAGCTTTCTTT	CASSKGAARGAFF
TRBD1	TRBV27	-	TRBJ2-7	TGTGCCAGCAGTCCCCGGGACAGGGAGGTCAGCGAGCAGTACTTC	CASSPRDREVSEQYF
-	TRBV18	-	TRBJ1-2	TGTGCCAGCTCACCGGGGGTATCGTCGAACTATGGCTACACCTTC	CASSPGVSSNYGYTF
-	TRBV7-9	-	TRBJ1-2	TGTGCCAGCAGCCCGGCGGATGGCTACACCTTC	CASSPADGYTF
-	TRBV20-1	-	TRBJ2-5	TGCAGTGCTAGTGGGATTGAAGAGACCCAGTACTTC	CSASGIEETQYF
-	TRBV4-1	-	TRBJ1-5	TGCGCCAGCAGCCAACGAGAGACAACTGGGAATCAGCCCCAGCATTTT	CASSQRETTGNQPQHF
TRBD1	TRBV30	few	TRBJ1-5	TGTGCCTGGAGTGTACGGACAGGGGGTCAGCCCCAGCATTTT	CAWSVRTGGQPQHF
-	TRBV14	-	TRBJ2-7	TGTGCCAGCAGCCAAGTTTCGTCAGGGGCCGAGCAGTACTTC	CASSQVSSGAEQYF
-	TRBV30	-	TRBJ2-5	TGTGCCTGGAGTGTAGGGGTGACCCAGTACTTC	CAWSVGVTQYF
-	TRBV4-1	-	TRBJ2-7	TGCGCCAGCAGCCAAGTCCCCAGTCCGGCAGGGGCCTACGAGCAGTACTTC	CASSQVPSPAGAYEQYF
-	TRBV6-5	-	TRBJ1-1	TGTGCCAGCAGTTACAGTCATAACACTGAAGCTTTCTTT	CASSYSHNTEAFF
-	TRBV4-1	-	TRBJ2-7	TGCGCCAGCAGCCTCCTAGTCGGCCAGAAAGCTTACGAGCAGTACTTC	CASSLLVGQKAYEQYF
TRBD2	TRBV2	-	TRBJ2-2	TGTGCCAGCAATCCCCGGGGGGACACCGGGGAGCTGTTTTTT	CASNPRGDTGELFF
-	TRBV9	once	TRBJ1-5	TGTGCCAGCAGCGTATCCGGTATCAGCAATCAGCCCCAGCATTTT	CASSVSGISNQPQHF